Listed here are 23 T cell receptor beta chains from one sample, sequenced in a study of OX40 agonist ivuxolimab in advanced cancers. Repertoires were generated with immunoSEQ multiplex PCR, while TCRdb's copy carries only in-frame clones and drops some. The data contain more than 60,000 clones, around 83% of them singletons. This material consisted of CD4+ or CD8+ T cells sorted from blood, taken in a trial of the OX40 agonist ivuxolimab. These receptors were obtained from an adult with an advanced solid tumor such as melanoma, head and neck, liver or kidney cancer.

The rearrangement joins TRBV7-3 to TRBJ2-5; D possibly corresponds to TRBD2 (6 bases). The CDR3 spans 15 residues. The germline V gene encodes CDR1 SGHTA and CDR2 FQGTGA. The V gene lost 2 bases and the J gene lost 5 bases, with 15 bases spanning the gap. The CDR3 region has the DNA TGTGCCAGCAGCTTATTCCCCACTAGCTATGAGACCCAGTACTTC. Encoded protein: CASSLFPTSYETQYF.

The genes are TRBV20-1 and TRBJ2-7; D ambiguous. In germline, CDR1 is DFQATT, CDR2 SNEGSKA (reference sequence). Trimming cost V 3 bases and J 5 bases, with 8 bases left between them. The CDR3 spans 11 residues. CDR3 bases: TGCAGTGCTAGCCAACCCGACGAGCAGTACTTC. It specifies CSASQPDEQYF.

V is TRBV7-6 and J is TRBJ2-2; 7 bases match TRBD1. Losses at the gene ends were 4 bases for V and 0 bases for J; bases not matched to a gene: 8. The CDR3 length is 17 residues. Germline V CDR1 and CDR2: SGHVS, FNYEAQ. The CDR3 nucleotides read TGTGCCAGCAGCTCCAATCCCACAGGGGCGAACACCGGGGAGCTGTTTTTT. Amino acids: CASSSNPTGANTGELFF.

V usage is TRBV19 and J usage is TRBJ1-5; D perhaps matches TRBD1 (5 bases). Looked up from germline, CDR1 is LNHDA and CDR2 is SQIVND (reference sequence). V was trimmed by 10 bases and J by 0 bases, leaving 16 bases between them. The CDR3 totals 15 residues. The CDR3 sequence: CATVPFGGSNQPQHF. For the CDR3, the DNA is TGTGCCACCGTCCCCTTTGGGGGTAGCAATCAGCCCCAGCATTTT.

This clone was found a few times. The rearrangement joins TRBV18 to TRBJ1-2; D may be TRBD1 (6 bases). Germline V gene sequence: CDR1 KGHSH, CDR2 LQKENI. The CDR3 covers 15 residues. The ends were cut back, 3 bases at V and 4 bases at J, with 15 bases in the middle. In DNA, the CDR3 is TGTGCCAGCTCACCGGGGCATGGGACATTCTATGGCTACACCTTC. Residues: CASSPGHGTFYGYTF. The variable domain in full, with the rest retrieved from reference TRBV18 and TRBJ1-2, is NAGVMQNPRHLVRRRGQEARLRCSPMKGHSHVYWYRQLPEEGLKFMVYLQKENIIDESGMPKERFSAEFPKEGPSILRIQQVVRGDSAAYFCASSPGHGTFYGYTFGSGTRLTVV.

The rearrangement links TRBV6-6 to TRBJ1-2, with 8 nucleotides matching TRBD1. With V trimmed by 2 bases and J by 4 bases, 6 bases remained unmatched. Germline CDR1 and CDR2: MNHNY and SVGAGI (reference sequence). CDR3 size: 15 residues. The CDR3 DNA is TGTGCCAGCAGTTACGGGGACAGGTCTTCCTATGGCTACACCTTC. Protein product: CASSYGDRSSYGYTF.

This sequence joins TRBV18 and TRBJ2-7; a weak D match, TRBD2 (6 bases). Per germline, CDR1 KGHSH and CDR2 LQKENI. V was cut by 4 bases and J by 4 bases, with 14 bases left in between. CDR3 size: 14 residues. CDR3 residues: CASSREGGTYEQYF. CDR3 sequence (DNA): TGTGCCAGCTCACGAGAGGGCGGGACGTACGAGCAGTACTTC.

V and J are TRBV19 and TRBJ1-3; D is perhaps TRBD1 (6 bases). The V end was cut by 7 bases, the J end by 0 bases, with 13 bases between. This CDR3 is 15 amino acids long. Germline-derived CDR1 and CDR2 are LNHDA and SQIVND (reference sequence). The DNA of the CDR3 is TGTGCCAGTACCCTCGACAGGCCCTCTGGAAACACCATATATTTT. Amino acid sequence: CASTLDRPSGNTIYF.

The CDR3 DNA is TGTGCCAGCTCACCCCTGGGACAGGGGGACTATGGCTACACCTTC. As protein: CASSPLGQGDYGYTF. The rearrangement joins TRBV18 to TRBJ1-2; 11 bases line up with TRBD1. The CDR3 runs 15 residues. Unmatched junction bases numbered 3, after V lost 3 bases and J lost 3 bases. Germline V lookup: CDR1 KGHSH, CDR2 LQKENI. Based on the CDR3 plus reference TRBV18 and TRBJ1-2, the full variable domain is NAGVMQNPRHLVRRRGQEARLRCSPMKGHSHVYWYRQLPEEGLKFMVYLQKENIIDESGMPKERFSAEFPKEGPSILRIQQVVRGDSAAYFCASSPLGQGDYGYTFGSGTRLTVV.

The chain combines TRBV7-3 with TRBJ1-1; no firm D call. V was cut by 2 bases and J by 2 bases, with 6 bases left in between. The CDR3 runs 13 residues. Germline V gene lookup returns CDR1 SGHTA and CDR2 FQGTGA. In DNA form, the CDR3 reads TGTGCCAGCAGCTTATCCAGAAACACTGAAGCTTTCTTT. It translates to CASSLSRNTEAFF.

This chain links TRBV9 with TRBJ2-1; D call uncertain. Deletions cut 4 bases from V and 5 bases from J, with 10 bases between. The CDR3 runs to 13 residues. CDR1 and CDR2 from the germline V gene are SGDLS and YYNGEE. DNA for the CDR3: TGTGCCAGCAGCACCCGACGGGACAATGAGCAGTTCTTC. This encodes CASSTRRDNEQFF.

This clone has just one count. The rearrangement links TRBV4-1 to TRBJ2-2; 15 positions agree with TRBD2. Germline V gives CDR1 MGHRA, CDR2 YSYEKL. The CDR3 consists of 16 residues. Trimming cost V 4 bases and J 6 bases; bases outside gene matches: 3. The CDR3 region is CASSRGLAGGSGELFF. The CDR3 nucleotides read TGCGCCAGCAGCCGCGGACTAGCGGGAGGGTCCGGGGAGCTGTTTTTT.

J is TRBJ2-4 and V is TRBV19; maybe TRBD2 (5 bases). V was cut by 9 bases and J by 1 base, with 22 bases left in between. Per the germline V gene, CDR1 is LNHDA and CDR2 is SQIVND (reference sequence). CDR3 length equals 17 residues. In DNA form, the CDR3 reads TGTGCCAGCGAGACGGGGTACGGTAGTGGGGCCAAAAACATTCAGTACTTC. It codes for CASETGYGSGAKNIQYF.

CDR3 sequence: CASSRLAESYNEQFF. As DNA, the CDR3 is TGTGCCAGCAGCCGACTAGCTGAATCCTACAATGAGCAGTTCTTC. J is TRBJ2-1 and V is TRBV11-2, with 7 bases aligning to TRBD2. CDR3 size: 15 residues. The junction had 5 bases not matched to a gene; V was cut back by 5 bases and J by 1 base. Germline CDR1 is SGHAT and CDR2 is FQNNGV.

V is TRBV10-3 and J is TRBJ1-4, with D unresolved. The CDR3 totals 14 residues. From germline, CDR1 is ENHRY and CDR2 SYGVKD. V lost 3 bases, J lost 8 bases, and 13 bases lay in between. CDR3 nucleotides: TGTGCCATCAGTGAAAGGGAGGGTAGGGAAAAACTGTTTTTT. This gives the protein CAISEREGREKLFF.

V is TRBV4-1 and J is TRBJ2-1, with 10 bases aligning to TRBD2. This CDR3 is 15 amino acids long. With 5 bases clipped from V and 3 bases from J, the junction kept 4 bases outside the gene matches. Germline CDR1 reads MGHRA; CDR2 reads YSYEKL. The CDR3 protein is CASSLAGGIYNEQFF. The CDR3 DNA reads TGCGCCAGCAGCTTAGCGGGAGGTATCTACAATGAGCAGTTCTTC.

The rearrangement uses TRBV5-6 and TRBJ1-2; no firm D call. The V gene lost 0 bases and the J gene lost 2 bases, with 5 bases spanning the gap. Germline V gene sequence: CDR1 SGHDT, CDR2 YYEEEE. CDR3 length: 13 amino acids. In DNA, the CDR3 is TGTGCCAGCAGCTTGGGTAGGAACTATGGCTACACCTTC. The encoded protein is CASSLGRNYGYTF.

The chain recombines TRBV18 with TRBJ2-5, with 10 bases fitting TRBD2. The CDR3 length is 19 residues. V dropped 0 bases and J dropped 4; count of bases not matched to a gene: 14. Germline CDR1 reads KGHSH; CDR2 reads LQKENI. This CDR3 is CASSPPLLAGVHIRETQYF. CDR3 sequence (DNA): TGTGCCAGCTCACCACCGCTCCTAGCGGGAGTCCATATCCGAGAGACCCAGTACTTC. Drawing the rest from reference TRBV18 and TRBJ2-5, the complete variable domain is NAGVMQNPRHLVRRRGQEARLRCSPMKGHSHVYWYRQLPEEGLKFMVYLQKENIIDESGMPKERFSAEFPKEGPSILRIQQVVRGDSAAYFCASSPPLLAGVHIRETQYFGPGTRLLVL.

The J gene is TRBJ1-2, the V gene TRBV6-1, with D unclear. V lost 1 base and J 8 bases, leaving 14 bases between the germline ends. The CDR3 spans 14 residues. Germline values: CDR1 MNHNS, CDR2 SASEGT. CDR3 nucleotides: TGTGCCAGCAGTGAAGGTCTAGCCAGGTGGGGCTACACCTTC. Its protein product is CASSEGLARWGYTF.

The CDR3 is CASSQSPRGQGLGEQYF. CDR3 in DNA: TGCGCCAGCAGTCAATCTCCCCGTGGGCAGGGGTTAGGGGAGCAGTACTTC. The chain couples TRBV23-1 to TRBJ2-5, with D possibly being TRBD1 (6 bases). TRBV23-1 is sorted into the ORF group, with uncertain function. CDR3 size: 17 residues. V was pared by 0 bases and J by 11 bases, with 25 bases between.

This rearrangement joins TRBV9 to TRBJ2-3; TRBD2 aligns across 8 bases. Germline assignment: CDR1 SGDLS and CDR2 YYNGEE. V trimming: 3 bases; J trimming: 6 bases; junction bases outside the gene matches: 15. This CDR3 has 17 residues. The CDR3 region has the DNA TGTGCCAGCAGCGAGGGACTCTCCGCGGGAGGCAGGGATACGCAGTATTTT. Translated, it gives CASSEGLSAGGRDTQYF.

J is TRBJ2-5 and V is TRBV6-5, with D possibly being TRBD1 or TRBD2 (5 bases each). Trimming stripped 7 bases from V and 1 base from J, with 7 bases between. This CDR3 has 12 residues. CDR1 and CDR2 from the germline V gene are MNHEY and SVGAGI. In DNA, the CDR3 is TGTGCCAGCACGGGGCTCCAAGAGACCCAGTACTTC. This translates into CASTGLQETQYF.

A few counts support this clone. As DNA, the CDR3 is TGTGCCTGGTTAGGACAGCATAACTATGGCTACACCTTC. Amino acids: CAWLGQHNYGYTF. This sequence joins TRBV30 and TRBJ1-2; the D gene is possibly TRBD1 (6 bases). The V and J ends lost 5 bases and 1 base respectively, with 11 bases between them. The CDR3 extends over 13 amino acids. The germline V gene has CDR1 GTSNPN and CDR2 SVGIG (reference sequence).